This T cell receptor beta chain comes out of a study of technical replicates of blood from several donors. This CDR3 is 13 amino acids long. The J segment lost 10 bases and the V segment lost 10 bases, leaving 12 bases of the junction unmatched. Germline CDR1 is MDHEN and CDR2 is SYDVKM. Using immunoSEQ multiplex PCR, the repertoire was profiled, and TCRdb retains in-frame clones only, with some absent. The sample lists about 82,000 clones, over 90% occurring once. The receptor was derived from a human donor in good health. The V gene is TRBV28, the J gene TRBJ1-1, with TRBD1 matching 10 bases. The sequenced material came from T cells isolated from PBMCs. The DNA of the CDR3 is TGTGCCACCCGGGACAGGGGCTTCTTTCGAGCTTTCTTT. It encodes CATRDRGFFRAFF.